A selection of T cell receptor beta chains follows, all from one sample in a study of response to subunit inactivated influenza vaccine. Via MiXCR, TCRdb re-called the RT-PCR reads, giving one row per CDR3 protein. The repertoire has hundreds of thousands of distinct CDR3 sequences, 11% of them found once; the top ten carry 8% to 13%. This sample was also put to use in a study of T cells expressing NK-cell markers.

Sample: PBMCs from blood, taken on the day of vaccination. Receptors were obtained from a man aged 45 to 65 who received an inactivated influenza vaccine. Each CDR3 is given without its conserved first and last residue. A row's size may be missing; if present it is once, few, many or a size class.

v_call,clone_size,j_call,cdr3_aa
TRBV2,.,TRBJ2-1,ASSRLSYNEQF
TRBV5-1,.,TRBJ1-2,ASSLATGGDYGYT
TRBV2,few,TRBJ2-4,ASSEWGDIQY
TRBV7-8,few,TRBJ1-4,ASSSQGYAVEKLF
TRBV2,.,TRBJ2-5,ASRWEETQY
TRBV29-1,many,TRBJ1-5,SVTAEGDNQPQH
TRBV2,.,TRBJ2-5,ASRPAEDHWLETQY
TRBV20-1,few,TRBJ1-1,SASKPVNTEAF
TRBV7-8,.,TRBJ2-6,ASMGSGSLWSGANVLT
TRBV6-2/TRBV6-3,few,TRBJ1-2,ASSYNRDRGLRGYT
TRBV7-9,few,TRBJ2-3,ASSTSWTGRTDTQY
TRBV7-6,many,TRBJ2-1,ASSLGVGRGGQNEQF
TRBV12-3/TRBV12-4,.,TRBJ2-4,ASSLMGLSKNIQY
TRBV5-1,.,TRBJ1-1,ASSLSVQVGSTEAF
TRBV30,few,TRBJ2-3,AWSRKQGSTDTQY
TRBV9,few,TRBJ2-7,ASSVTQGASEEQY
TRBV12-3/TRBV12-4,.,TRBJ2-4,ASSLRLKNIQY
TRBV10-3,.,TRBJ2-2,AVTGIANTGELF
TRBV3-1,many,TRBJ2-5,ASSQDHGGVTQY
TRBV10-3,.,TRBJ1-4,AISAEGRNEKLF
TRBV7-2,.,TRBJ1-2,ASSKGTGDGYT
TRBV30,few,TRBJ2-1,AWSYWRGALNEQF
TRBV6-1,few,TRBJ2-2,ASRQGQGNTGELF
TRBV20-1,.,TRBJ1-5,SASYGGSNQPQH
TRBV12-3/TRBV12-4,.,TRBJ1-1,ASSRQGSPEAF
TRBV7-2,few,TRBJ1-1,ASSRFSGAAF
TRBV20-1,.,TRBJ1-4,SARAWAEEKLF
TRBV4-2,many,TRBJ2-3,AAGQGTDTQY
TRBV4-3,many,TRBJ2-7,ASSTTSGSYEQY
TRBV20-1,few,TRBJ1-1,GGQDRGRAGHTEAF
TRBV3-1,.,TRBJ2-7,ASSQDYGTANHEQY
TRBV5-1,many,TRBJ1-4,ASSETGGATNEKLF
TRBV12-3/TRBV12-4,few,TRBJ2-7,ASRESGRGYEQY
TRBV20-1,once,TRBJ2-7,CARDPQLVASYEQY
TRBV7-9,many,TRBJ2-7,ASSLARGGDEQY
TRBV6-2/TRBV6-3,.,TRBJ1-1,ASSRPQGATEAF
TRBV10-3,few,TRBJ2-7,AIYDRGYEQY
TRBV5-6,few,TRBJ2-7,ASSSPGGGSTNEQY
TRBV15,.,TRBJ2-3,ATSTRTGGRDTQY
TRBV12-3/TRBV12-4,few,TRBJ2-6,ASRRVSGANVLT
TRBV5-6,.,TRBJ2-1,ASSLVGQARNEQF
TRBV6-1,.,TRBJ1-5,ASSTVGGNQPQH
TRBV6-6,few,TRBJ2-7,ASSLPGQDF
TRBV7-9,.,TRBJ2-5,ASSTRQERETQY
TRBV28,few,TRBJ2-7,ASSQLAGASYEQY
TRBV12-3/TRBV12-4,few,TRBJ1-1,ASSLFGGRGTEAF
TRBV23-1,few,TRBJ2-3,ASSQSETDTQY
TRBV20-1,.,TRBJ1-1,SAAGTGYSEAF
TRBV20-1,few,TRBJ1-6,SARDGEHYNSPLH
TRBV29-1,.,TRBJ2-1,SVSAGGGSSYNEQF
TRBV12-3/TRBV12-4,few,TRBJ2-3,ASSLQQPSTDTQY
TRBV7-2,.,TRBJ2-7,ASSLSGGYQYEQY
TRBV18,.,TRBJ2-2,ASSPPGLAGRTGELF